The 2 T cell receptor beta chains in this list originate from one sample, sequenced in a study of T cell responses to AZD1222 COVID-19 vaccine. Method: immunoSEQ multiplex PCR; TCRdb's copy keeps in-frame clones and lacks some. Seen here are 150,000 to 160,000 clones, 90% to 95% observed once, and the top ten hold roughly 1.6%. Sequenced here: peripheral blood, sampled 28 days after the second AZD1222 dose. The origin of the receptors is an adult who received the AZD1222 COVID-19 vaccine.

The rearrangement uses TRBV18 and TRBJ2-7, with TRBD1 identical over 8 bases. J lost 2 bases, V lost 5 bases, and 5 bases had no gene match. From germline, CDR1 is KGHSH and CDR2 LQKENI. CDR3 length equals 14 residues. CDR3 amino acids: CASSAGQGPYEQYF. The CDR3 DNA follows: TGTGCCAGCTCAGCCGGACAGGGACCCTACGAGCAGTACTTC.

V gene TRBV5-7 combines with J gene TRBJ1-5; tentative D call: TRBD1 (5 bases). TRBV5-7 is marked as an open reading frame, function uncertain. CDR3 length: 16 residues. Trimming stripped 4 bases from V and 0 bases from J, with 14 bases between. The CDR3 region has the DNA TGTGCCAGCAGCCTAGGGACCGGGTATAGCAATCAGCCCCAGCATTTT. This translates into CASSLGTGYSNQPQHF.